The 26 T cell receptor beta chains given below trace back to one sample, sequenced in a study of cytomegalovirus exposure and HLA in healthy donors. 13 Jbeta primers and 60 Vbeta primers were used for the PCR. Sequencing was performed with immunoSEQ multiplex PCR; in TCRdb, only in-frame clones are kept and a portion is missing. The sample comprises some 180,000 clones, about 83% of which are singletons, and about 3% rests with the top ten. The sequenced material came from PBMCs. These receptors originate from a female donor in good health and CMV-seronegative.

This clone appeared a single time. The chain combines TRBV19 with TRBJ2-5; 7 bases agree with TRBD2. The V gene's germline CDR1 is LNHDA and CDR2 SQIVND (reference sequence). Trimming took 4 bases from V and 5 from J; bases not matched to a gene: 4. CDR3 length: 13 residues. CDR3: CASSTGTTETQYF. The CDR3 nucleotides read TGTGCCAGTAGTACAGGGACTACGGAGACCCAGTACTTC.

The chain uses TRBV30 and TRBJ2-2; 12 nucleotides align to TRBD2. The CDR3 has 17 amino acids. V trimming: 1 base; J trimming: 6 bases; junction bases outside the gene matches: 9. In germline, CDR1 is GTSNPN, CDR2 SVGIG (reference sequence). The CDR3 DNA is TGTGCCTGGAGTGGGCTAGCGGGGGGGTTCAGGGCCGGGGAGCTGTTTTTT. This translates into CAWSGLAGGFRAGELFF.

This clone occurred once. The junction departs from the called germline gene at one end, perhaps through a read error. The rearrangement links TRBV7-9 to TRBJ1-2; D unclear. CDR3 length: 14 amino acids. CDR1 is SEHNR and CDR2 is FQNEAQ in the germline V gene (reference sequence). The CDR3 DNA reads TGTTCCAGCAGCGCCACACCAACTAACTATGGCTACACCTTC. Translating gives CSSSATPTNYGYTF.

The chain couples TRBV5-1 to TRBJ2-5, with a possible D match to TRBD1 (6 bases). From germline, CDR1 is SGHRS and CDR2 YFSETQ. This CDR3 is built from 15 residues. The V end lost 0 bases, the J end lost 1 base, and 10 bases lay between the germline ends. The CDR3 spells CASSLGLGGQETQYF. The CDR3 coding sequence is TGCGCCAGCAGCTTGGGGCTAGGGGGCCAAGAGACCCAGTACTTC.

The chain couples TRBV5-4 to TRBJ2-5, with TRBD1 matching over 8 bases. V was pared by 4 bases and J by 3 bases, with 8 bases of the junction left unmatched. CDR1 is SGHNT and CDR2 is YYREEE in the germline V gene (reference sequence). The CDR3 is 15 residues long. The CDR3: CASSPSWTGKETQYF. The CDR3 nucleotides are TGTGCCAGCAGCCCAAGTTGGACAGGGAAAGAGACCCAGTACTTC.

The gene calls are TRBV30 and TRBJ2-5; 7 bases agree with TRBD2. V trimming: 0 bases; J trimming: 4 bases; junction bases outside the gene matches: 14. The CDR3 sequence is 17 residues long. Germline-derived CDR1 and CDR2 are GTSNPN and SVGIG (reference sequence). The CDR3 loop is CAWSVRWRGKGVETQYF. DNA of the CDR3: TGTGCCTGGAGTGTACGTTGGCGGGGGAAAGGGGTAGAGACCCAGTACTTC.

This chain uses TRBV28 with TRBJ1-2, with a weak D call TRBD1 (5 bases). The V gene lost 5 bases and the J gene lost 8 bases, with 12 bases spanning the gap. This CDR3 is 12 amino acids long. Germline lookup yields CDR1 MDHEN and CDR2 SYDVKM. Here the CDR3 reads CASSQQRGGYTF. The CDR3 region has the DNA TGTGCCAGCAGTCAGCAGCGGGGGGGCTACACCTTC.

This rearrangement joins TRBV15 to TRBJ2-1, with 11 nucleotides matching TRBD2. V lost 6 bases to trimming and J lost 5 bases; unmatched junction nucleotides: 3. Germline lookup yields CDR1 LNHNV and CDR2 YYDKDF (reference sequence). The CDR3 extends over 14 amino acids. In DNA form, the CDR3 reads TGTGCCACCAGTCCGGGACTAGCGGACAATGAGCAGTTCTTC. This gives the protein CATSPGLADNEQFF.

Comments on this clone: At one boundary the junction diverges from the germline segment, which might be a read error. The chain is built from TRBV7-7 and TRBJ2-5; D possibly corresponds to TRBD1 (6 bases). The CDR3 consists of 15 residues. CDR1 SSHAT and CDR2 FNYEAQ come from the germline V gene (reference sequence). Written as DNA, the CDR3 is TGTGCTAGCAGCTCGTGGGACACGTACCAAGAGACCCAGTACTTC. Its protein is CASSSWDTYQETQYF. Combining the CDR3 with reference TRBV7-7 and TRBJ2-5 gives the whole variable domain GAGVSQSPRYKVTKRGQDVTLRCDPISSHATLYWYQQALGQGPEFLTYFNYEAQPDKSGLPSDRFSAERPEGSISTLTIQRTEQRDSAMYRCASSSWDTYQETQYFGPGTRLLVL.

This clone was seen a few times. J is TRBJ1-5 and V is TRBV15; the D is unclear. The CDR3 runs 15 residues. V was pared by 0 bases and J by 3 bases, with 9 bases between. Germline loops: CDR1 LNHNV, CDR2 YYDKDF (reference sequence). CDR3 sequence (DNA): TGTGCCACCAGCAGAGAAGCGGGGAACAATCAGCCCCAGCATTTT. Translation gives CATSREAGNNQPQHF.

The CDR3 bases are TGCGCCAGCAGCTTCGGGGGCTCCTATAATTCACCCCTCCACTTT. This codes for CASSFGGSYNSPLHF. This chain uses TRBV5-1 with TRBJ1-6; a possible D gene is TRBD1 (5 bases). In germline, CDR1 is SGHRS, CDR2 YFSETQ. The CDR3 sequence is 15 residues long. V shed 2 bases and J shed 0 bases, with 6 bases lying between them.

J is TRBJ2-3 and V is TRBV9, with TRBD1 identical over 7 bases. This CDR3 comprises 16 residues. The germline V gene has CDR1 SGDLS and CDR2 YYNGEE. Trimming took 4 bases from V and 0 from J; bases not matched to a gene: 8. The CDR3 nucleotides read TGTGCCAGCAGCCCACACGACAGGGTCAGCACAGATACGCAGTATTTT. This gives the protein CASSPHDRVSTDTQYF.

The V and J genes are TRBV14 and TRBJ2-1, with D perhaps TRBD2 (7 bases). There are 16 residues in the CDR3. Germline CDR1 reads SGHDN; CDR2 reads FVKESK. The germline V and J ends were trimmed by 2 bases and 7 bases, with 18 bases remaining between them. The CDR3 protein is CASSQFGGLGGNEQFF. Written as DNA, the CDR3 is TGTGCCAGCAGCCAATTTGGGGGGCTGGGAGGGAATGAGCAGTTCTTC.

The CDR3 sequence is CASSSGGRSTDTQYF. The CDR3 nucleotides are TGTGCCAGCAGCTCGGGGGGCAGAAGCACAGATACGCAGTATTTT. The V call is TRBV6-4, the J call TRBJ2-3; D is perhaps TRBD2 (7 bases). Trimming shortened V by 6 bases and J by 0 bases, and 13 bases separated the two germline ends. Looked up from germline, CDR1 is MRHNA and CDR2 is SNTAGT. This CDR3 has 15 residues.

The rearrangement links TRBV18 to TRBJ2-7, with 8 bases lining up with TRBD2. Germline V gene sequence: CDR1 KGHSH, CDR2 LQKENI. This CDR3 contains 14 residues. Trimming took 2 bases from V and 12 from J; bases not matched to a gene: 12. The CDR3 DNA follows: TGTGCCAGCTCACCAGCTAGCGGGTCCGAGGTGGGGTACTTC. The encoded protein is CASSPASGSEVGYF.

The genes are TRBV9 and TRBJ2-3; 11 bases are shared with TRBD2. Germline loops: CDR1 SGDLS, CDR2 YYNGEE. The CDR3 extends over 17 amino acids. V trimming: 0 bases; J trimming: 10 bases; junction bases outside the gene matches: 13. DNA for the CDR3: TGTGCCAGCAGCGTAGGGACTAGCGGGCCTCTAGGTCCGCCGCAGTATTTT. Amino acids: CASSVGTSGPLGPPQYF.

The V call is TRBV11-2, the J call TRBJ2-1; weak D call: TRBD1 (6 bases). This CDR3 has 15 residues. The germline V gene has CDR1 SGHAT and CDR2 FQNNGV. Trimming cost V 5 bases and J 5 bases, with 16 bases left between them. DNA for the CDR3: TGTGCCAGCAGCACCGGACAGAGTTCGGACAATGAGCAGTTCTTC. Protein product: CASSTGQSSDNEQFF.

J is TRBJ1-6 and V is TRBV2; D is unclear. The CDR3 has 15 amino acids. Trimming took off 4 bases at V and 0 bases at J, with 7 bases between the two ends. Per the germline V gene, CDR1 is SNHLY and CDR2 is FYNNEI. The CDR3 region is CASSVESSYNSPLHF. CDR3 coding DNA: TGTGCCAGCAGTGTCGAGAGCTCCTATAATTCACCCCTCCACTTT.

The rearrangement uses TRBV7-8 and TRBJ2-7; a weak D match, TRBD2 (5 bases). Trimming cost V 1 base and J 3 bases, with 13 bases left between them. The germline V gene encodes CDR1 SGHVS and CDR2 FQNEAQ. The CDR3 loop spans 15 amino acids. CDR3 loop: CASSLDGPGNYEQYF. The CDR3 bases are TGTGCCAGCAGCTTAGACGGCCCGGGAAACTACGAGCAGTACTTC.

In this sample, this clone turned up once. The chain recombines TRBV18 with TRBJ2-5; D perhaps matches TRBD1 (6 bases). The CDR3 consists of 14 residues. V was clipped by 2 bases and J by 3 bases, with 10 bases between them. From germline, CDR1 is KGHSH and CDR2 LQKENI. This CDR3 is CASSPGPGEETQYF. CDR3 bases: TGTGCCAGCTCACCAGGACCAGGGGAAGAGACCCAGTACTTC.

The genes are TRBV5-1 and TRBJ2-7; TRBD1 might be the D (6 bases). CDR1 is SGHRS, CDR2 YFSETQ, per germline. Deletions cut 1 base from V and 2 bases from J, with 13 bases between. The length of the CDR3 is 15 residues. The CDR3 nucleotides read TGCGCCAGCAGCTTGTCGGACAGTCTCACCTACGAGCAGTACTTC. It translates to CASSLSDSLTYEQYF.

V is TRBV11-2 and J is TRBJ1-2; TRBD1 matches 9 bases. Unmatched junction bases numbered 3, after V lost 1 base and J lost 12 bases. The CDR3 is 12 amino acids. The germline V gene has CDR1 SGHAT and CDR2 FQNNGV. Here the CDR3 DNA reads TGTGCCAGCAGCTTAGGGACAGGGGCCAACACCTTC. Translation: CASSLGTGANTF.

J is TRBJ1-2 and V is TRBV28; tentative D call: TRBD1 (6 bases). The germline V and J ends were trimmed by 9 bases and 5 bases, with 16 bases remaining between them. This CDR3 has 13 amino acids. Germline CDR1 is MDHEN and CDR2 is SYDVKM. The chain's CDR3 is CARGGGIGYGYTF. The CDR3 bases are TGTGCCAGAGGGGGGGGAATCGGGTATGGCTACACCTTC.

The CDR3 nucleotides are TGTGCCAGCAGCCAGAGACAGGGGGTGGAAAGCGGCTACACCTTC. Residues: CASSQRQGVESGYTF. J is TRBJ1-2 and V is TRBV5-4, with 9 bases lining up with TRBD1. In germline, CDR1 is SGHNT, CDR2 YYREEE (reference sequence). This CDR3 is 15 amino acids long. The ends lost 4 bases at V and 8 bases at J; junction bases unmatched: 12.

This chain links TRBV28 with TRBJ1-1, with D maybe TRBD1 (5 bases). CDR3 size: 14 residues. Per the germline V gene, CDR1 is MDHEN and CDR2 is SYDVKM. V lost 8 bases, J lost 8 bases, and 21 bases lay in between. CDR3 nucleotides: TGTGCCAGCCTGGGATTTGACAGCACCAACGAAGCTTTCTTT. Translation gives CASLGFDSTNEAFF.

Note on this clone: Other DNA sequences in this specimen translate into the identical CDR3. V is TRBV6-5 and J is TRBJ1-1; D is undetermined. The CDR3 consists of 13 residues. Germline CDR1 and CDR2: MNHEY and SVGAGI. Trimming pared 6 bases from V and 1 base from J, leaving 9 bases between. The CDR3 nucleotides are TGTGCCAGCAGAACGGTCGAGAACACTGAAGCTTTCTTT. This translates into CASRTVENTEAFF.